The rows below give T cell receptor beta chains drawn from one sample of a study of beta chain features in type 1 diabetes. TCRdb's table, derived via immunoSEQ multiplex PCR, lists solely in-frame clones and lacks some. The table lists 330,000 or so clones, over 9.5% of them singletons. Sequencing was performed on naive CD4+ T cells from blood. Receptors were obtained from a woman aged 18-29 years with type 1 diabetes. Both conserved end residues are part of each CDR3. Fields, in order: V gene, D gene, clone size, J gene, CDR3 protein, CDR3 DNA. The D gene is left open where the match is weak. The size of a clone is reported for some rows only, either as once, few or many, or as a class for expanded clones.

v_gene: TRBV6-5
d_gene: TRBD1
abundance: .
j_gene: TRBJ2-7
CDR3aa: CASSPGQGFIRYF
CDR3nt: TGTGCCAGCAGCCCGGGACAGGGGTTTATTCGGTACTTC

v_gene: TRBV5-4
d_gene: TRBD1
abundance: few
j_gene: TRBJ2-1
CDR3aa: CASSLGGGAPNEQFF
CDR3nt: TGTGCCAGCAGCTTGGGAGGGGGCGCCCCGAATGAGCAGTTCTTC

v_gene: TRBV18
d_gene: TRBD1
abundance: .
j_gene: TRBJ2-1
CDR3aa: CASSPLQGADEQFF
CDR3nt: TGTGCCAGCTCACCACTACAGGGGGCGGATGAGCAGTTCTTC

v_gene: TRBV28
d_gene: TRBD1
abundance: .
j_gene: TRBJ2-2
CDR3aa: CAIAGTGRTGELFF
CDR3nt: TGTGCCATCGCTGGGACAGGGCGCACCGGGGAGCTGTTTTTT

v_gene: TRBV28
d_gene: TRBD2
abundance: .
j_gene: TRBJ2-5
CDR3aa: CASSSGGRAMETQYF
CDR3nt: TGTGCCAGCAGTAGTGGAGGGAGGGCCATGGAGACCCAGTACTTC

v_gene: TRBV7-2
d_gene: .
abundance: .
j_gene: TRBJ1-1
CDR3aa: CASSIDRLGAFF
CDR3nt: TGTGCCAGCAGCATCGACAGGCTCGGTGCTTTCTTT

v_gene: TRBV18
d_gene: TRBD1
abundance: .
j_gene: TRBJ1-6
CDR3aa: CASSLAGTGVQSPLHF
CDR3nt: TGTGCCAGCTCACTCGCCGGGACAGGGGTTCAATCACCCCTCCACTTT

v_gene: TRBV4-1
d_gene: .
abundance: .
j_gene: TRBJ1-6
CDR3aa: CASSQDSEGASPLHF
CDR3nt: TGCGCCAGCAGCCAAGATTCTGAAGGGGCTTCACCCCTCCACTTT

v_gene: TRBV29-1
d_gene: TRBD1
abundance: .
j_gene: TRBJ1-1
CDR3aa: CSVTGQPRTEAFF
CDR3nt: TGCAGCGTGACGGGACAGCCGCGGACTGAAGCTTTCTTT

v_gene: TRBV25-1
d_gene: .
abundance: .
j_gene: TRBJ1-5
CDR3aa: CASSEWGDSNQPQHF
CDR3nt: TGTGCCAGCAGTGAATGGGGGGATAGCAATCAGCCCCAGCATTTT

v_gene: TRBV20-1
d_gene: .
abundance: few
j_gene: TRBJ2-1
CDR3aa: CSASAPNEQFF
CDR3nt: TGCAGTGCTAGTGCGCCGAATGAGCAGTTCTTC

v_gene: TRBV18
d_gene: TRBD1
abundance: .
j_gene: TRBJ2-7
CDR3aa: CASSAGIDRGFPYEQYF
CDR3nt: TGTGCCAGCTCAGCCGGGATCGACAGGGGGTTTCCTTACGAGCAGTACTTC

v_gene: TRBV2
d_gene: .
abundance: few
j_gene: TRBJ1-1
CDR3aa: CASSEEMNTEAFF
CDR3nt: TGTGCCAGCAGTGAGGAGATGAACACTGAAGCTTTCTTT

v_gene: TRBV5-4
d_gene: TRBD2
abundance: .
j_gene: TRBJ2-7
CDR3aa: CASSPSGRFPYEQYF
CDR3nt: TGTGCCAGCAGCCCTAGCGGGAGGTTCCCCTACGAGCAGTACTTC

v_gene: TRBV30
d_gene: .
abundance: .
j_gene: TRBJ2-1
CDR3aa: CAWNLQGSYNEQFF
CDR3nt: TGTGCCTGGAACCTCCAGGGTTCCTACAATGAGCAGTTCTTC

v_gene: TRBV20-1
d_gene: .
abundance: few
j_gene: TRBJ2-3
CDR3aa: CSARAVSQYF
CDR3nt: TGCAGTGCTAGAGCGGTTTCCCAGTATTTT

v_gene: TRBV5-1
d_gene: .
abundance: few
j_gene: TRBJ2-7
CDR3aa: CASTDGGSLYEQYF
CDR3nt: TGCGCCAGCACCGATGGAGGCAGCCTATACGAGCAGTACTTC

v_gene: TRBV6-5
d_gene: .
abundance: .
j_gene: TRBJ1-2
CDR3aa: CATSSGGYTF
CDR3nt: TGTGCCACCTCCTCTGGCGGCTACACCTTC

v_gene: TRBV7-2
d_gene: TRBD1
abundance: .
j_gene: TRBJ1-5
CDR3aa: CASSIDRGNQPQHF
CDR3nt: TGTGCCAGCAGTATAGACAGGGGCAATCAGCCCCAGCATTTT

v_gene: TRBV2
d_gene: .
abundance: few
j_gene: TRBJ1-2
CDR3aa: CASGGDTYGYTF
CDR3nt: TGTGCCAGCGGGGGGGACACCTATGGCTACACCTTC

v_gene: TRBV5-8
d_gene: .
abundance: .
j_gene: TRBJ1-1
CDR3aa: CASSLAPTRGAFF
CDR3nt: TGTGCCAGCAGTTTGGCGCCGACGAGGGGGGCTTTCTTT

v_gene: TRBV5-1
d_gene: TRBD2
abundance: .
j_gene: TRBJ2-1
CDR3aa: CASSAAGTSGGASNEQFF
CDR3nt: TGCGCCAGCAGCGCGGCCGGGACTAGCGGGGGGGCCTCCAATGAGCAGTTCTTC

v_gene: TRBV18
d_gene: .
abundance: .
j_gene: TRBJ2-7
CDR3aa: CASSPYYKGGENEQYF
CDR3nt: TGTGCCAGCTCACCCTACTACAAAGGGGGGGAAAACGAGCAGTACTTC

v_gene: TRBV2
d_gene: .
abundance: few
j_gene: TRBJ1-2
CDR3aa: CASSDGRTNGYTF
CDR3nt: TGTGCCAGCAGTGACGGCAGGACAAACGGCTACACCTTC

v_gene: TRBV29-1
d_gene: TRBD2
abundance: few
j_gene: TRBJ2-3
CDR3aa: CSVSDSSGGTDTQYF
CDR3nt: TGCAGCGTTTCCGACTCTAGCGGGGGCACAGATACGCAGTATTTT

v_gene: TRBV21-1
d_gene: .
abundance: .
j_gene: TRBJ2-3
CDR3aa: CASSKEGLGGDTQYF
CDR3nt: TGTGCCAGCAGCAAAGAGGGTCTGGGGGGAGATACGCAGTATTTT

v_gene: TRBV7-2
d_gene: TRBD1
abundance: .
j_gene: TRBJ2-7
CDR3aa: CASTREGQVRYEQYF
CDR3nt: TGTGCCAGCACCCGCGAGGGACAGGTTCGCTACGAGCAGTACTTC

v_gene: TRBV27
d_gene: TRBD2
abundance: few
j_gene: TRBJ2-1
CDR3aa: CAPLLAGVRSYNEQFF
CDR3nt: TGTGCGCCGTTACTAGCGGGAGTTCGATCCTACAATGAGCAGTTCTTC

v_gene: TRBV11-2
d_gene: .
abundance: .
j_gene: TRBJ2-3
CDR3aa: CASSPGRRTDTQYF
CDR3nt: TGTGCCAGCAGCCCAGGGCGCAGAACAGATACGCAGTATTTT

v_gene: TRBV5-4
d_gene: TRBD2
abundance: .
j_gene: TRBJ2-1
CDR3aa: CASSWTSQSRNEQFF
CDR3nt: TGTGCCAGCAGTTGGACTAGCCAATCCAGGAATGAGCAGTTCTTC

v_gene: TRBV6-5
d_gene: .
abundance: .
j_gene: TRBJ1-2
CDR3aa: CATKTPAGGYTF
CDR3nt: TGTGCCACGAAGACCCCCGCGGGTGGCTACACCTTC

v_gene: TRBV19
d_gene: TRBD1
abundance: .
j_gene: TRBJ2-7
CDR3aa: CASIWDRAYEQYF
CDR3nt: TGTGCCAGTATTTGGGACAGAGCCTACGAGCAGTACTTC

v_gene: TRBV5-1
d_gene: TRBD1
abundance: .
j_gene: TRBJ2-7
CDR3aa: CASSEDTGQSYEQYF
CDR3nt: TGCGCCAGCAGCGAAGATACGGGACAGAGCTACGAGCAGTACTTC

v_gene: TRBV5-1
d_gene: .
abundance: .
j_gene: TRBJ2-7
CDR3aa: CASSLPDTNSYEQYF
CDR3nt: TGCGCCAGCAGCTTGCCGGACACCAACTCCTACGAGCAGTACTTC

v_gene: TRBV6-5
d_gene: TRBD1
abundance: few
j_gene: TRBJ1-2
CDR3aa: CASRTGARGGYTF
CDR3nt: TGTGCCAGCAGGACAGGGGCGAGGGGCGGCTACACCTTC

v_gene: TRBV6-6
d_gene: TRBD2
abundance: few
j_gene: TRBJ2-5
CDR3aa: CASRNIAGAQGETQYF
CDR3nt: TGTGCCAGCAGAAACATAGCGGGAGCCCAGGGGGAGACCCAGTACTTC

v_gene: TRBV14
d_gene: .
abundance: .
j_gene: TRBJ1-2
CDR3aa: CASSQDPSYGYTF
CDR3nt: TGTGCCAGCAGCCAAGATCCCTCCTATGGCTACACCTTC

v_gene: TRBV4-3
d_gene: TRBD2
abundance: .
j_gene: TRBJ2-1
CDR3aa: CASSRLAGDEQFF
CDR3nt: TGCGCCAGCAGCCGATTAGCGGGAGACGAGCAGTTCTTC

v_gene: TRBV2
d_gene: .
abundance: .
j_gene: TRBJ1-4
CDR3aa: CASSEGTNDSEKLFF
CDR3nt: TGTGCCAGCAGTGAGGGTACAAACGACAGCGAAAAACTGTTTTTT

v_gene: TRBV30
d_gene: TRBD1
abundance: .
j_gene: TRBJ2-7
CDR3aa: CAWSVRTGTEQYF
CDR3nt: TGTGCCTGGAGTGTACGGACAGGGACCGAGCAGTACTTC

v_gene: TRBV28
d_gene: .
abundance: few
j_gene: TRBJ1-5
CDR3aa: CASSAASYSNQPQHF
CDR3nt: TGTGCCAGCAGTGCAGCGTCTTATAGCAATCAGCCCCAGCATTTT

v_gene: TRBV27
d_gene: .
abundance: .
j_gene: TRBJ1-2
CDR3aa: CASRAPGNYGYTF
CDR3nt: TGTGCCAGCAGAGCACCAGGGAACTATGGCTACACCTTC

v_gene: TRBV7-2
d_gene: TRBD1
abundance: few
j_gene: TRBJ2-5
CDR3aa: CASRGTGSQETQYF
CDR3nt: TGTGCCAGCAGGGGGACAGGATCTCAAGAGACCCAGTACTTC

v_gene: TRBV30
d_gene: TRBD2
abundance: few
j_gene: TRBJ2-1
CDR3aa: CAWSGDSGRNEQFF
CDR3nt: TGTGCCTGGAGTGGGGATAGCGGGAGAAATGAGCAGTTCTTC

v_gene: TRBV4-3
d_gene: .
abundance: .
j_gene: TRBJ1-2
CDR3aa: CASSQDLGGANYGYTF
CDR3nt: TGCGCCAGCAGCCAAGATCTCGGCGGAGCTAACTATGGCTACACCTTC

v_gene: TRBV5-1
d_gene: .
abundance: .
j_gene: TRBJ2-1
CDR3aa: CASSLEGVYNEEQFF
CDR3nt: TGCGCCAGCAGCTTGGAGGGAGTCTACAATGAGGAGCAGTTCTTC

v_gene: TRBV9
d_gene: .
abundance: .
j_gene: TRBJ2-1
CDR3aa: CASSPIGGGAYGEQFF
CDR3nt: TGTGCCAGCAGCCCGATAGGTGGCGGGGCATACGGGGAGCAGTTCTTC

v_gene: TRBV5-1
d_gene: .
abundance: few
j_gene: TRBJ2-5
CDR3aa: CASSEAPQETQYF
CDR3nt: TGCGCCAGCAGCGAGGCCCCCCAAGAGACCCAGTACTTC

v_gene: TRBV5-6
d_gene: TRBD1
abundance: few
j_gene: TRBJ2-5
CDR3aa: CASSLFAGQAQETQYF
CDR3nt: TGTGCCAGCAGCTTGTTTGCGGGACAGGCACAAGAGACCCAGTACTTC

v_gene: TRBV2
d_gene: TRBD2
abundance: few
j_gene: TRBJ2-3
CDR3aa: CASSELFRLATDTQYF
CDR3nt: TGTGCCAGCAGTGAATTGTTTAGACTAGCGACAGATACGCAGTATTTT

v_gene: TRBV9
d_gene: .
abundance: few
j_gene: TRBJ2-1
CDR3aa: CASSLPVTGEQFF
CDR3nt: TGTGCCAGCAGCCTCCCGGTGACAGGTGAGCAGTTCTTC

v_gene: TRBV19
d_gene: .
abundance: .
j_gene: TRBJ1-6
CDR3aa: CASSTLTETLHF
CDR3nt: TGTGCCAGTAGTACCTTGACGGAGACCCTCCACTTT

v_gene: TRBV14
d_gene: .
abundance: few
j_gene: TRBJ2-3
CDR3aa: CASSRPGSSTDTQYF
CDR3nt: TGTGCCAGCAGTCGACCAGGTTCTAGCACAGATACGCAGTATTTT

v_gene: TRBV6-4
d_gene: TRBD1
abundance: .
j_gene: TRBJ1-4
CDR3aa: CASSERQGGEKLFF
CDR3nt: TGTGCCAGCAGTGAACGGCAGGGGGGCGAAAAACTGTTTTTT